A selection of T cell receptor beta chains follows, all from one sample in a study of a mutant IDH1 vaccine in newly diagnosed glioma. Libraries were prepared by immunoSEQ multiplex PCR; TCRdb keeps only in-frame clonotypes and omits some of them. The sample records some 16,000 clones, roughly 95% being singletons. The sequencing used peripheral blood mononuclear cells (PBMCs), collected from a glioma patient treated with radiotherapy, temozolomide or both. Receptors originate from a woman younger than 35 with glioma. Some clones in this sample may be carry-over from other donors' samples. The CDR3 runs from the conserved cysteine through the conserved F or W. A D gene is named only where the DNA matches it firmly. Clone size is given for some rows only: seen once, a few or many times, or a class if the clone is expanded.

clone size	V gene	J gene	D gene	CDR3 protein	CDR3 DNA
NA	TRBV5-1	TRBJ1-5	NA	CASSLEGGYQPQHF	TGCGCCAGCAGCTTGGAAGGGGGGTACCAGCCCCAGCATTTT
NA	TRBV6-5	TRBJ2-5	NA	CASRALLGGAETQYF	TGTGCCAGCAGGGCCTTACTTGGGGGGGCAGAGACCCAGTACTTC
NA	TRBV29-1	TRBJ1-2	NA	CSVGGGGEGYTF	TGCAGCGTTGGGGGTGGAGGGGAAGGCTACACCTTC
NA	TRBV5-6	TRBJ1-5	TRBD1	CASSLVGTGDSQGQPQHF	TGTGCCAGCAGCTTGGTCGGGACAGGAGATTCTCAGGGACAGCCCCAGCATTTT
NA	TRBV4-2	TRBJ1-1	NA	CASCGSLMNTEAFF	TGTGCCAGCTGTGGCTCTTTAATGAACACTGAAGCTTTCTTT
NA	TRBV27	TRBJ1-6	NA	CASSPREPDYPLHF	TGTGCCAGCAGTCCCCGGGAGCCGGATTACCCCCTCCACTTT
NA	TRBV7-9	TRBJ1-2	NA	CASSPPGQGWYAGYTF	TGTGCCAGCAGCCCCCCGGGGCAGGGGTGGTATGCTGGCTACACCTTC
NA	TRBV4-1	TRBJ1-5	NA	CASSLGQSNQPQHF	TGCGCCAGCAGCTTAGGACAAAGCAATCAGCCCCAGCATTTT
NA	TRBV5-4	TRBJ2-7	TRBD2	CASSSGGSSYEQYF	TGTGCCAGCAGCAGCGGGGGTAGCTCCTACGAGCAGTACTTC
NA	TRBV15	TRBJ1-5	TRBD1	CATSHHGTGLNQPQHF	TGTGCCACCAGCCACCACGGGACAGGGCTAAATCAGCCCCAGCATTTT
NA	TRBV15	TRBJ1-6	TRBD1	CATSRVGQGVGAYNSPLHF	TGTGCCACCAGCAGAGTAGGGCAGGGGGTAGGAGCCTATAATTCACCCCTCCACTTT
NA	TRBV12-5	TRBJ2-3	NA	CASGLPNSDTQYF	TGTGCTAGTGGTTTGCCAAACTCAGATACGCAGTATTTT
NA	TRBV5-4	TRBJ2-5	NA	CASSVGGETQYF	TGTGCCAGCAGCGTGGGCGGAGAGACCCAGTACTTC
NA	TRBV7-9	TRBJ1-3	NA	CASSGGQTILSGNTIYF	TGTGCCAGCAGCGGGGGACAAACGATCCTCTCTGGAAACACCATATATTTT
NA	TRBV7-8	TRBJ1-1	NA	CASSLEGEAFF	TGTGCCAGCAGCTTAGAAGGGGAAGCTTTCTTT
NA	TRBV28	TRBJ2-7	NA	CASQPGQTYEQYF	TGTGCCAGCCAACCCGGACAGACCTACGAGCAGTACTTC
NA	TRBV13	TRBJ2-1	NA	CASSLAPGTDNEQFF	TGTGCCAGCAGCTTAGCCCCGGGGACGGACAATGAGCAGTTCTTC
NA	TRBV5-1	TRBJ2-1	TRBD2	CASSSPLAGDHEQFF	TGCGCCAGCAGCTCCCCCCTAGCGGGAGATCATGAGCAGTTCTTC
NA	TRBV7-2	TRBJ2-7	NA	CASSLEALYYEQYF	TGTGCCAGCAGCTTAGAGGCACTCTACTACGAGCAGTACTTC
NA	TRBV2	TRBJ2-1	TRBD2	CASSEGGGNYNEQFF	TGTGCCAGCAGTGAGGGCGGGGGGAACTACAATGAGCAGTTCTTC
few	TRBV6-5	TRBJ1-5	NA	CASSGNVQGNQPQHF	TGTGCCAGCAGTGGGAACGTTCAGGGCAATCAGCCCCAGCATTTT